This TCR beta chain was sequenced in a study of cytomegalovirus exposure and HLA in healthy donors. PCR used 60 Vbeta primers and 13 Jbeta primers. The protocol was immunoSEQ multiplex PCR, while the TCRdb copy is restricted to in-frame clones and leaves out a portion. The table lists around 180,000 clones, roughly 85% of them singletons. The CDR3 spans 15 residues. Losses at the gene ends were 1 base for V and 6 bases for J; bases not matched to a gene: 9. Germline CDR1 is SGHAT and CDR2 is FQNNGV. V usage is TRBV11-2 and J usage is TRBJ2-7; TRBD2 matches 7 bases. The sequence derives from a woman between 40 and 55 years old in good health and CMV-seronegative. The sample comprised PBMCs. The CDR3 region is CASSLAGLGGGEQYF. CDR3 coding DNA: TGTGCCAGCAGCTTAGCCGGACTAGGTGGTGGCGAGCAGTACTTC.